Shown below are 17 T cell receptor beta chains from a single sample sequenced in a study of cytomegalovirus exposure and HLA in healthy donors. PCR used 60 Vbeta primers and 13 Jbeta primers. Profiling relied on immunoSEQ multiplex PCR, and the TCRdb table lists in-frame clones only, not all of them. The sample records 85,000 to 100,000 clones, about 76% being singletons. The sample consisted of PBMCs. All receptors derive from a human donor in good health.

The sample holds one count of this clone. The chain recombines TRBV6-5 with TRBJ2-2; TRBD2 matches at 13 bases. From germline, CDR1 is MNHEY and CDR2 SVGAGI. The V and J ends lost 4 bases and 4 bases, in that order; junction bases with no gene match: 3. This CDR3 comprises 16 residues. In DNA form, the CDR3 reads TGTGCCAGCAGTTTACTAGCGGGGGGGCGCACCGGGGAGCTGTTTTTT. Translation: CASSLLAGGRTGELFF.

The rearrangement links TRBV6-5 to TRBJ1-2; maybe TRBD1 (6 bases). CDR1 is MNHEY and CDR2 is SVGAGI in the germline V gene. The V gene lost 4 bases and the J gene lost 4 bases, with 13 bases spanning the gap. The CDR3 has 14 residues. The CDR3 nucleotides are TGTGCCAGCAGTTTCACCGGGACAATCTATGGCTACACCTTC. This encodes CASSFTGTIYGYTF.

The gene calls are TRBV2 and TRBJ1-2; 7 bases fit TRBD1. Unmatched junction bases numbered 15, after V lost 10 bases and J lost 4 bases. The CDR3 length is 15 residues. CDR1 and CDR2 from the germline V gene are SNHLY and FYNNEI. The DNA of the CDR3 is TGTGCCAACAGCCGGGACAGTGCGGGGACCTATGGCTACACCTTC. As protein: CANSRDSAGTYGYTF.

V is TRBV5-1 and J is TRBJ1-2; D is unclear. The V and J ends lost 0 bases and 7 bases respectively, with 16 bases between them. The CDR3 contains 15 residues. The V gene's germline CDR1 is SGHRS and CDR2 YFSETQ. The CDR3 reads CASSLDQAPLAGYTF. The CDR3 DNA is TGCGCCAGCAGCTTGGATCAGGCCCCACTTGCTGGCTACACCTTC.

This sequence joins TRBV11-2 and TRBJ1-3; weak D call: TRBD1 (6 bases). Germline CDR1 SGHAT, CDR2 FQNNGV. The CDR3 totals 15 residues. V was cut by 0 bases and J by 4 bases, with 10 bases left in between. CDR3 bases: TGTGCCAGCAGCTTAGAGGGGGCGAGGGGAAACACCATATATTTT. Translating it yields CASSLEGARGNTIYF.

The chain has TRBV2 and TRBJ1-2; D unclear. The V end lost 6 bases, the J end lost 9 bases, and 17 bases lay between the germline ends. CDR1 and CDR2 (germline): SNHLY, FYNNEI. The CDR3 consists of 13 residues. CDR3: CASRSRDTLSYTF. The CDR3 nucleotides are TGTGCCAGCAGAAGCCGGGATACGCTAAGCTACACCTTC.

Only a few counts were recorded for this clone. This chain links TRBV25-1 with TRBJ1-1; D is perhaps TRBD1 (6 bases). The CDR3 is 13 amino acids. CDR1 and CDR2 from the germline V gene are MGHDK and SYGVNS. V was clipped by 9 bases and J by 5 bases, with 16 bases between them. The CDR3 is CASSWGRRTEAFF. The CDR3 bases are TGTGCCAGTTCGTGGGGGCGAAGGACTGAAGCTTTCTTT.

The chain couples TRBV14 to TRBJ2-7; 9 bases align to TRBD2. The V gene's germline CDR1 is SGHDN and CDR2 FVKESK. The CDR3 extends over 15 amino acids. With 4 bases clipped from V and 6 bases from J, the junction kept 10 bases outside the gene matches. Here the CDR3 DNA reads TGTGCCAGCAGCCTGTCCGGGACTAGCTCCAGCGAGCAGTACTTC. Translation: CASSLSGTSSSEQYF. Supplemented by reference TRBV14 and TRBJ2-7, the full variable domain reads EAGVTQFPSHSVIEKGQTVTLRCDPISGHDNLYWYRRVMGKEIKFLLHFVKESKQDESGMPNNRFLAERTGGTYSTLKVQPAELEDSGVYFCASSLSGTSSSEQYFGPGTRLTVT.

V gene TRBV18 combines with J gene TRBJ1-1; no reliable D call. The CDR3 length is 16 residues. Trimming pared 0 bases from V and 7 bases from J, leaving 18 bases between. Germline-derived CDR1 and CDR2 are KGHSH and LQKENI. CDR3 bases: TGTGCCAGCTCACCACCGAGTACGGGGTGGAGAGGTGAAGCTTTCTTT. This codes for CASSPPSTGWRGEAFF.

The chain links TRBV6-1 to TRBJ2-7, with 8 positions matching TRBD1. With 5 bases clipped from V and 2 bases from J, the junction kept 5 bases outside the gene matches. The CDR3 is 14 residues long. CDR1 is MNHNS and CDR2 is SASEGT in the germline V gene. The DNA for the CDR3 is TGTGCCAGCAGTCTACAGGGGGTCACCTACGAGCAGTACTTC. Protein: CASSLQGVTYEQYF.

The CDR3 sequence is CASSSGTALDTQYF. CDR3 DNA: TGCGCCAGCAGTTCCGGGACTGCTCTAGATACGCAGTATTTT. This chain links TRBV5-1 with TRBJ2-3; D might be TRBD2 (6 bases). Trimming removed 5 bases from V and 5 bases from J, with 15 bases in between. Per the germline V gene, CDR1 is SGHRS and CDR2 is YFSETQ. The CDR3 length is 14 residues.

V is TRBV5-5 and J is TRBJ2-2; 7 nucleotides line up with TRBD1. J was trimmed by 0 bases and V by 3 bases; bases with no gene match: 5. The CDR3 sequence is 16 residues long. Per germline, CDR1 SGHKS and CDR2 YYEKEE (reference sequence). In DNA, the CDR3 is TGTGCCAGCAGCTGGAGACAGGGATCGAACACCGGGGAGCTGTTTTTT. The encoded protein is CASSWRQGSNTGELFF.

The chain has TRBV2 and TRBJ2-7; D possibly corresponds to TRBD2 (5 bases). Germline V gives CDR1 SNHLY, CDR2 FYNNEI. CDR3 length: 13 amino acids. Trimming took 7 bases from V and 1 from J, leaving 11 bases between them. This CDR3 reads CASNGPGSYEQYF. The CDR3 DNA reads as TGTGCCAGCAACGGCCCGGGGTCCTACGAGCAGTACTTC.

This clone has a handful of counts. The V call is TRBV5-1, the J call TRBJ1-2; weak D call: TRBD1 (5 bases). This CDR3 contains 13 residues. V was cut by 6 bases and J by 1 base, with 10 bases left in between. In germline, CDR1 is SGHRS, CDR2 YFSETQ. The CDR3 DNA reads TGCGCCAGCACCTTACAGGATAACTATGGCTACACCTTC. This encodes CASTLQDNYGYTF.

The J gene is TRBJ1-5, the V gene TRBV6-1; D is unclear. Germline V gives CDR1 MNHNS, CDR2 SASEGT. V was clipped by 5 bases and J by 2 bases, with 13 bases between them. CDR3 size: 15 residues. This CDR3 reads CASSFGLEGNQPQHF. In DNA form, the CDR3 reads TGTGCCAGCAGTTTCGGACTGGAGGGCAATCAGCCCCAGCATTTT.

In its sample, this clone was seen once. The chain carries TRBV11-3 and TRBJ2-1; 8 nucleotides agree with TRBD2. This CDR3 is 15 amino acids long. The junction had 6 bases not matched to a gene; V was cut back by 8 bases and J by 0 bases. CDR1 and CDR2 (germline): SGHNT, YENEEA. The CDR3 bases are TGTGCCAGCTCTCCGGGGGGGAACTCCTACAATGAGCAGTTCTTC. It codes for CASSPGGNSYNEQFF.

J is TRBJ2-3 and V is TRBV15, with D possibly being TRBD2 (6 bases). Germline assignment: CDR1 LNHNV and CDR2 YYDKDF (reference sequence). Between the trimmed V and J ends, which lost 4 bases and 3 bases, there was a span of 11 bases. CDR3 length: 14 amino acids. The CDR3 region is CATSIGDFTDTQYF. The CDR3, as DNA: TGTGCCACCAGCATCGGGGACTTTACAGATACGCAGTATTTT.